This T cell receptor (beta chain) was captured by sequencing in a study of beta chain features in type 1 diabetes (dated by TCRdb to the late 2010s). Background on the whole study: Mean age, gender distribution, total cell number and subset yield were not different between patients and healthy donors. In the study, TCRB repertoires of sorted circulating CD4+ T cell subsets from recently diagnosed type 1 diabetes patients were compared with those of matched healthy donors. A total of 85 million to 140 million sorted cells were examined across all samples, and a strong correlation was observed between cell number per subset and RNA yield. Regulatory and stem cell-like memory subsets were isolated from only 8 patients and roughly 8 healthy donors, whereas naive and central memory subsets came from all 30 or so donors. Findings and caveats that apply to the study as a whole: A moderate but significant shortening of TCRB CDR3 length was observed in type 1 diabetes patients in all four CD4+ subsets. Because the HLA sub-analyses included only small numbers of individuals, any influence of HLA type on TCRB rearrangement was left unresolved. PCR may preferentially amplify shorter templates, but because patient and control samples were amplified and corrected together, any resulting skew would affect both groups equally. At VDJ recombination sites, type 1 diabetes patients had fewer insertions and more deleted nucleotides, which implies abnormalities in thymic rearrangement. Because cDNA was sequenced instead of genomic DNA, activated cells with high expression could be over-represented, although the groups did not differ in activation or CD3 levels. Naive, central memory and regulatory TCRB repertoires appeared more similar among patients than among healthy donors.

All of the isolated RNA was reverse transcribed with the High Capacity cDNA Reverse Transcription Kit, so expressed TCRB transcripts were sequenced. Naive, central memory and regulatory T cell samples underwent deep immunoSEQ sequencing, averaging around 3.9 million total reads per sample. After sorted cells were lysed in RLT buffer, RNA was extracted with DNase-treated RNeasy Micro or Mini kits, with the choice depending on cell number. Each cell subset was processed on its own to prevent cross-contamination, while patient and healthy donor samples were processed together. TCRB sequences were amplified from cDNA with the immunoSEQ multiplex PCR, producing 87-bp fragments spanning the CDR3 region. Sequencing of the amplicons was performed on the Illumina HiSeq platform. Per the original workflow: Synthetic template baselines were used to correct PCR bias computationally, reads within Hamming distance 2 were collapsed, and singletons that could not be merged were discarded. By aligning reads against IMGT, V, D and J genes, CDR3 length, and insertions or deletions at six rearrangement sites were assigned. Within each subset, clonotype counts were normalized to sorted cell number, and only after that were true diversity and Gini coefficients computed with the tcR R package. The overlap coefficient, calculated on TCRB nucleotide sequences, was used to quantify repertoire sharing. The table comes from immuneACCESS by way of TCRdb, which keeps in-frame sequences with V and J called. Part of the clones is missing from these tables; in studies checked, under half for an unresolved V gene and the rest for unknown reasons. Clone size and V and J calls were adopted from that table, with D and trimming inferred from the DNA. The sample includes under 300,000 clones, with 25% to 30% observed a single time. The top ten constitute around 4% of the sample.

A single peripheral blood draw of approximately 120 mL on average was collected from each donor into heparinised tubes. A BD FACSAria II and a panel including CD45RO, CCR7, CD25, CD127, CD95 and CD27 were used to sort naive, central memory, regulatory and stem cell-like memory CD4+ T cells. Purity was above 95% for every sorted population. PBMCs were isolated right away by Lymphoprep density gradient centrifugation and were stained directly, without culture. To minimize batch effects, samples were stained and sorted in pairs, one healthy donor with one patient per experiment. Comment on this clone: The clone's antigen remains unknown. No much larger clone exists at a distance of one base, and base qualities are not known.

The source of this sequence is a man aged 25 to 40 in good health. The sequenced material came from central memory CD4+ T cells from blood.

The CDR3: CASSPGTSGGTGELFF. DNA sequence: TGTGCCAGCAGCCCCGGGACTAGCGGGGGCACCGGGGAGCTGTTTTTT. Recombination linked TRBV4-2 to TRBJ2-2; a stretch of 14 junction bases matches TRBD2. Including cysteine and phenylalanine, the CDR3 has 16 amino acids. The entry retains the CDR3 DNA only, 48 bases that are in frame from base 1. Germline trimming amounts to 4 bases on V and 4 bases on J, with 2 as the count of junction bases outside the gene matches. CDR1 and CDR2 are read off the germline V gene as LGHNA and YNFKEQ.